This T cell receptor beta chain was obtained from a study of blood T cell dynamics during melanoma immunotherapy. The wider study: Standard first-line treatment here was pembrolizumab or nivolumab plus ipilimumab in metastatic melanoma.

A fixed DNA input of around 0.35 ug was used per bulk PBMC sample. The protocol was immunoSEQ multiplex PCR, while the TCRdb copy is restricted to in-frame clones and leaves out a portion. The top ten clones hold approximately 1.1% of a sample with tens of thousands of clones, under 90% of them seen once. Time point noted: pre-treatment baseline. The CDR3 has 12 residues. Trimming stripped 8 bases from V and 8 bases from J, with 13 bases between. Germline V gene lookup returns CDR1 MNHNY and CDR2 SVGAGI (reference sequence). V gene TRBV6-6 combines with J gene TRBJ2-1; D could derive from TRBD1 or TRBD2 (5 bases each). Source: blood, taken from a patient treated with checkpoint blockade. The receptor comes from a human donor with melanoma. The CDR3 nucleotides read TGTGCCAGCGGGACCCGCGAGGATGAGCAGTTCTTC. Translating gives CASGTREDEQFF.